The T cell receptor (beta chain) described here comes from a study of cytomegalovirus exposure and HLA in healthy donors. Primers for the PCR totalled 60 Vbeta and 13 Jbeta. The assay was immunoSEQ multiplex PCR, and TCRdb's table has in-frame clones only and misses some. The data hold around 140,000 clones, with 83% observed a single time. After removal of 3 bases from V and 13 bases from J, the junction contained 8 bases not matched to a gene. Germline CDR1 SQVTM, CDR2 ANQGSEA. The CDR3 has 11 residues. Each donor's status was that of a healthy bone marrow donor. Findings of the study overall: Later analysis placed DRB1 highest and HLA-C lowest in TCR association rates, which differed by HLA locus. Judged likely to be a sequencing artifact was a cluster of highly shared sequence variants.

A word on this clone: The antigen is undetermined.

This chain links TRBV29-1 with TRBJ1-2; 7 bases fit TRBD1. The clonotype comes from a man aged 35 to 55 in good health and CMV-seronegative. The sample was PBMCs. CDR3 loop: CSVDGGQGVTF. DNA of the CDR3: TGCAGCGTTGATGGGGGTCAGGGGGTCACCTTC.